This T cell receptor (beta chain) was identified in a study of neurological immune-mediated disorders. Trimming cost V 4 bases and J 4 bases; bases outside gene matches: 3. CDR3 length: 14 amino acids. Germline assignment: CDR1 SQVTM and CDR2 ANQGSEA. TCRdb processed the 5' RACE reads anew with MiXCR; each CDR3 protein has one entry. The table lists around 130,000 distinct CDR3 sequences, roughly 3.2% of them singletons. This clonotype was counted many times. Specimen: PBMCs. The V and J genes are TRBV29-1 and TRBJ1-3, with TRBD1 matching 11 bases. This clonotype was obtained from a woman aged 25 to 39 with multiple sclerosis. The DNA of the CDR3 is TGCAGCGTTGCGGACAGGGGGCAAGGAAACACCATATATTTT. It encodes CSVADRGQGNTIYF.